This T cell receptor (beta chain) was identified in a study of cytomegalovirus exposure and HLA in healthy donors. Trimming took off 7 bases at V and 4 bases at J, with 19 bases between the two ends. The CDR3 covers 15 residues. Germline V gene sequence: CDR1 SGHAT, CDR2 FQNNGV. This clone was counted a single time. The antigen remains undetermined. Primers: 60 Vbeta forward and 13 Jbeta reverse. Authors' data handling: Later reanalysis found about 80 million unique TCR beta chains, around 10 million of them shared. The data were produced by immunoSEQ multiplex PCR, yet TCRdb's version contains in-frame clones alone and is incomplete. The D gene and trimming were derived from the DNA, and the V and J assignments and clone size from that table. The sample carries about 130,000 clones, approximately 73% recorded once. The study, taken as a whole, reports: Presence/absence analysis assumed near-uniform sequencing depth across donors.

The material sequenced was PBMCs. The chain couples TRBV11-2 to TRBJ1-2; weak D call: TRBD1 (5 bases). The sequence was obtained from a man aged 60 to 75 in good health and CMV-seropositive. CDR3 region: CASTGSLGGGYGYTF. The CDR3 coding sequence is TGTGCCAGCACCGGGAGTCTGGGGGGGGGCTATGGCTACACCTTC.